These T cell receptor beta chains were read from a single sample in a study of molecular identifiers for immune sequencing clone quantification. Each CDR3 protein is one row after TCRdb ran MiXCR on the PCR reads. The sample records approximately 590,000 distinct CDR3 sequences, less than 30% being singletons. Sequenced sample: naive CD8+ T cells from blood, with Jurkat cell RNA spiked in. These receptor sequences come from a human donor in good health. Some libraries in this study had Jurkat cell RNA spiked in. Each CDR3 is given with its conserved first and last residue. A D gene is named only where the DNA matches it firmly. For some rows the clone size is stated as once, few or many, or as a class when expanded; others skip it.

D: TRBD1; J: TRBJ1-1; size: -; V: TRBV6-2/TRBV6-3; DNA: TGTGCCAGCAGTACTGCAGGGGGCCAAGCTGAAGCTTTCTTT; CDR3: CASSTAGGQAEAFF
D: -; J: TRBJ2-4; size: many; V: TRBV25-1; DNA: TGTGCCAGCAGTGATGTACTAGCCAAAAACATTCAGTACTTC; CDR3: CASSDVLAKNIQYF
D: -; J: TRBJ1-1; size: many; V: TRBV2; DNA: TGTGCCAGCAGTGGAGGCAGTGAAGCTTTCTTT; CDR3: CASSGGSEAFF
D: TRBD2; J: TRBJ2-3; size: few; V: TRBV4-3; DNA: TGCGCCAGCAGCCAAGATCCCAGACTAGCGGGAGTCGGAGATACGCAGTATTTT; CDR3: CASSQDPRLAGVGDTQYF
D: -; J: TRBJ2-2; size: -; V: TRBV7-3; DNA: TGTGCCAGCAGCCCGGACAGCACCGGGGAGCTGTTTTTT; CDR3: CASSPDSTGELFF
D: -; J: TRBJ1-1; size: few; V: TRBV3-1; DNA: TGTGCCAGCAGCCAAGTAATCGGCGGGAACACTGAAGCTTTCTTT; CDR3: CASSQVIGGNTEAFF
D: -; J: TRBJ2-6; size: many; V: TRBV6-2/TRBV6-3; DNA: TGTGCCAGCAGTTATATAAAGTTCTCTGGGGCCAACGTCCTGACTTTC; CDR3: CASSYIKFSGANVLTF
D: -; J: TRBJ2-3; size: few; V: TRBV7-3; DNA: TGTGCCAGCACCCCTAGGGGGGGCGGTACAGATACGCAGTATTTT; CDR3: CASTPRGGGTDTQYF
D: -; J: TRBJ1-5; size: many; V: TRBV15; DNA: TGTGCCACCAGCAGAGATTGGGCAGGGCGCAATCAGCCCCAGCATTTT; CDR3: CATSRDWAGRNQPQHF
D: -; J: TRBJ2-5; size: many; V: TRBV4-1; DNA: TGCGCCAGCAGCCAAGTTGGGGTTGAGACCCAGTACTTC; CDR3: CASSQVGVETQYF
D: -; J: TRBJ1-1; size: many; V: TRBV6-5; DNA: TGTGCCAGCAGTTACTCCGAAGATTTGTTCGCTGAAGCTTTCTTT; CDR3: CASSYSEDLFAEAFF
D: -; J: TRBJ2-5; size: few; V: TRBV13; DNA: TGTGCCAGCAGCTTGGGCTCTCCGGGGACCCAGTACTTC; CDR3: CASSLGSPGTQYF
D: -; J: TRBJ1-6; size: -; V: TRBV30; DNA: TGTGCCTGGAGTGCGGGAGTCCGGGGTCCACCCCTCCACTTT; CDR3: CAWSAGVRGPPLHF
D: -; J: TRBJ2-1; size: few; V: TRBV29-1; DNA: TGCAGCGTTGATCGAGCTGACAATGAGCAGTTCTTC; CDR3: CSVDRADNEQFF
D: TRBD1; J: TRBJ1-5; size: many; V: TRBV4-1; DNA: TGCGCCAGCAGCCACAGACAGGGGGTCGGACAGCCCCAGCATTTT; CDR3: CASSHRQGVGQPQHF
D: TRBD2; J: TRBJ2-1; size: few; V: TRBV4-3; DNA: TGCGCCAGCAGCCAAGATTTAGCGGGGGGAGCCTACAATGAGCAGTTCTTC; CDR3: CASSQDLAGGAYNEQFF
D: TRBD1; J: TRBJ1-2; size: few; V: TRBV7-9; DNA: TGTGCCAGCAGCCGGGGGGGACAGCTGGATTGGGGCTACACCTTC; CDR3: CASSRGGQLDWGYTF
D: TRBD1; J: TRBJ1-6; size: few; V: TRBV15; DNA: TGTGCCACCAGCAGTCTCCCGGGACAGACATCACCCCTCCACTTT; CDR3: CATSSLPGQTSPLHF
D: -; J: TRBJ2-3; size: many; V: TRBV7-2; DNA: TGTGCCAGCAGCATTAGCCGGGGGATCTTTTCCTCTAGAAGCACAGATACGCAGTATTTT; CDR3: CASSISRGIFSSRSTDTQYF
D: -; J: TRBJ2-7; size: many; V: TRBV5-4; DNA: TGTGCCAGCAGCTCCATGGGCGAGCAGTACTTC; CDR3: CASSSMGEQYF
D: TRBD2; J: TRBJ2-7; size: many; V: TRBV5-4; DNA: TGTGCCAGCAGCTTCGAGCGGGGGTACGAGCAGTACTTC; CDR3: CASSFERGYEQYF
D: -; J: TRBJ2-7; size: -; V: TRBV28; DNA: TGTGCCAGCAGTTTATGGGGCCCTGGGACGGGGGCCGGACCCTACGAGCAGTACTTC; CDR3: CASSLWGPGTGAGPYEQYF
D: -; J: TRBJ2-7; size: -; V: TRBV19; DNA: TGTGCCAGTAGTATTGTGACAGCTCCCTCCTACGAGCAGTACTTC; CDR3: CASSIVTAPSYEQYF
D: TRBD2; J: TRBJ2-5; size: -; V: TRBV20-1; DNA: TGCAGTGCTAGGCAACTAGCGGGGGAAAAAGAGACCCAGTACTTC; CDR3: CSARQLAGEKETQYF
D: -; J: TRBJ1-5; size: many; V: TRBV21-1; DNA: TGTGCCACCCGGCCGCGGGGACCATGGGTGCAGCCCCAGCATTTT; CDR3: CATRPRGPWVQPQHF
D: TRBD1; J: TRBJ1-1; size: -; V: TRBV6-5; DNA: TGTGCCAGCAGTTACCTCGGACAGGGCAGCACTGAAGCTTTCTTT; CDR3: CASSYLGQGSTEAFF
D: TRBD1; J: TRBJ2-7; size: -; V: TRBV7-9; DNA: TGTGCCAGCAGCTTAGCGCCGACAGGGAGTAAGGAAGAGCAGTACTTC; CDR3: CASSLAPTGSKEEQYF
D: TRBD1; J: TRBJ1-5; size: few; V: TRBV19; DNA: TGTGCCAGTAGTATAGATCTACAGGGGAGCAATCAGCCCCAGCATTTT; CDR3: CASSIDLQGSNQPQHF
D: -; J: TRBJ2-4; size: few; V: TRBV28; DNA: TGTGCCAGCAAAAAGCTACCAGCCAAAAACATTCAGTACTTC; CDR3: CASKKLPAKNIQYF
D: -; J: TRBJ2-1; size: -; V: TRBV30; DNA: TGTGCCGGAGGAGTCCTGAAGGCTGAGCAGTTCTTC; CDR3: CAGGVLKAEQFF
D: -; J: TRBJ1-6; size: -; V: TRBV5-8; DNA: TGTGCCAGCAGCCCAGGGCCCAATTCACCCCTCCACTTT; CDR3: CASSPGPNSPLHF
D: -; J: TRBJ1-4; size: few; V: TRBV7-9; DNA: TGTGCCAGCAGCTTAGCGTCAGGGCCTAATGAAAAACTGTTTTTT; CDR3: CASSLASGPNEKLFF
D: TRBD2; J: TRBJ2-1; size: many; V: TRBV9; DNA: TGTGCCAGCAGCGTAGATGGGACTACCTACAATGAGCAGTTCTTC; CDR3: CASSVDGTTYNEQFF
D: TRBD1; J: TRBJ1-6; size: few; V: TRBV19; DNA: TGTGCCAGTAGTGTACAGGGGGCGGCACCTGGTTCACCCCTCCACTTT; CDR3: CASSVQGAAPGSPLHF
D: -; J: TRBJ1-4; size: few; V: TRBV4-3; DNA: TGCGCCAGCAGCCAAGGAGTTGGGGCCGGAGATGAAAAACTGTTTTTT; CDR3: CASSQGVGAGDEKLFF
D: -; J: TRBJ1-4; size: few; V: TRBV19; DNA: TGTGCCAGTAGTGGGCGGGGTAATGAAAAACTGTTTTTT; CDR3: CASSGRGNEKLFF
D: -; J: TRBJ2-7; size: -; V: TRBV18; DNA: TGTGCCAGCTCACCACCAGAGGGGGTCCACACCTACGAGCAGTACTTC; CDR3: CASSPPEGVHTYEQYF
D: TRBD1; J: TRBJ1-1; size: -; V: TRBV9; DNA: TGTGCCAGCAGCGCCCCGGGACAGGGATTCACTGAAGCTTTCTTT; CDR3: CASSAPGQGFTEAFF
D: -; J: TRBJ1-2; size: many; V: TRBV6-5; DNA: TGTGCCAGCAGCAACCCGACAGCCGCTAACTATGGCTACACCTTC; CDR3: CASSNPTAANYGYTF
D: -; J: TRBJ1-6; size: -; V: TRBV5-6; DNA: TGTGCCAGCAGCTTGGGGCCGGGGAAAGGTTCACCCCTCCACTTT; CDR3: CASSLGPGKGSPLHF
D: -; J: TRBJ2-7; size: many; V: TRBV5-1; DNA: TGCGCCAGCAGCTCCGGACTACGCTACGAGCAGTACTTC; CDR3: CASSSGLRYEQYF
D: -; J: TRBJ2-3; size: -; V: TRBV9; DNA: TGTGCCAGCAGCGTCGAAGTTAGCACAGATACGCAGTATTTT; CDR3: CASSVEVSTDTQYF
D: -; J: TRBJ2-2; size: -; V: TRBV12-3/TRBV12-4; DNA: TGTGCCAGCAGTTTCCAGGTCGGGGTGCTGTTTTTT; CDR3: CASSFQVGVLFF
D: TRBD1; J: TRBJ2-2; size: few; V: TRBV6-2/TRBV6-3; DNA: TGTGCCAGCATGGAACCACGGGACAGGGACACCGGGGAGCTGTTTTTT; CDR3: CASMEPRDRDTGELFF
D: -; J: TRBJ2-5; size: few; V: TRBV9; DNA: TGTGCCAGCAGCGTACTCGGGGAGAGAGAGACCCAGTACTTC; CDR3: CASSVLGERETQYF
D: -; J: TRBJ2-3; size: many; V: TRBV13; DNA: TGTGCCAGCAGCTTCCGGGGGTCGGGCACAGATACGCAGTATTTT; CDR3: CASSFRGSGTDTQYF